This TCR beta chain was found in a study of blood T cell repertoires in COVID-19. About the research overall: There were acute and convalescent COVID-19 samples, and they came from the United States, Italy and Spain. From T cells, B-cell-depleted T cells, or PBMCs came the material, which was cDNA or gDNA.

Original handling: Nucleated cell number was recorded as an estimate derived from reference gene primer amplification. TCRdb's copy holds only in-frame clones and misses some; the assay was immunoSEQ multiplex PCR. The V and J calls and the clone size are those of that table, but D and trimming were determined from the DNA. The sample holds about 190,000 clones; about 85% are singletons and the top ten take around 1.1%. V lost 8 bases to trimming and J lost 3 bases; unmatched junction nucleotides: 4. The CDR3 covers 14 residues. The germline V gene has CDR1 MDHEN and CDR2 SYDVKM. The sample was peripheral blood. The receptor was derived from a man aged 25 to 40 with acute or convalescent COVID-19. V is TRBV28 and J is TRBJ2-1, with 10 nucleotides matching TRBD2. The CDR3 protein is CASLAGGIYNEQFF. CDR3 in DNA: TGTGCCAGCTTAGCGGGAGGAATCTACAATGAGCAGTTCTTC.